These T cell receptor beta chains were read from a single sample in a study of CD8 T cells in ankylosing spondylitis. One entry per CDR3 protein results from TCRdb running MiXCR on the 5' RACE reads. Here the sample spans approximately 28,000 distinct CDR3 sequences, approximately 8% being singletons. Input material: blood. These receptors all come from a male donor with ankylosing spondylitis or in good health (not recorded which). CDR3s include the opening cysteine and the closing phenylalanine or tryptophan. D genes are given only for firm matches. For some rows the clone size is stated as once, few or many, or as a class when expanded; others skip it.

>many|TRBD1|TRBJ2-4|TRBV7-2
TGTGCCAGCAGCTCGACGATGGACAGGAAAAACATTCAGTACTTC
CASSSTMDRKNIQYF
>few|TRBD2|TRBJ2-1|TRBV7-9
TGTGCCAGCAGCTCCTATTTAGCGGGAAGCTCCTACAATGAGCAGTTCTTC
CASSSYLAGSSYNEQFF
>-|-|TRBJ2-7|TRBV24-1
TGTGCCACCAGTGAGTCGCGGGTGCCCTACGAGCAGTACTTC
CATSESRVPYEQYF
>few|-|TRBJ1-1|TRBV20-1
TGCAGTGCCCTAGGAGCAGGAACTGAAGCTTTCTTT
CSALGAGTEAFF
>many|-|TRBJ2-3|TRBV4-3
TGCGCCAGCAGCCAAGATCGGCGGGAAGGGCAGTATTTT
CASSQDRREGQYF
>few|-|TRBJ2-3|TRBV29-1
TGCAGCACAATGGGAGATAGGCAGAGCACAGATACGCAGTATTTT
CSTMGDRQSTDTQYF
>many|-|TRBJ2-7|TRBV4-1
TGCGCCAGCAGCCAGGTCACAGGGTCCTACGAGCAGTACTTC
CASSQVTGSYEQYF
>few|TRBD2|TRBJ2-3|TRBV20-1
TGCAGTGCTGGGGGCGAACGGAGACTAGCGGGAGGGCGAGTCCTAGATACGCAGTATTTT
CSAGGERRLAGGRVLDTQYF
>-|-|TRBJ1-1|TRBV7-9
TGTGCCAGCAGCTTAGTTGGACAGCTGAACACTGAAGCTTTCTTT
CASSLVGQLNTEAFF
>-|-|TRBJ1-4|TRBV7-9
TGTGCCAGCAGCGGCAGACAAAACCGGGGCGAAAAACTGTTTTTT
CASSGRQNRGEKLFF
>few|TRBD1|TRBJ1-1|TRBV28
TGTGCCAGCAGTCCCCCCTTGGGACAGGTCACTGAAGCTTTCTTT
CASSPPLGQVTEAFF
>-|-|TRBJ1-1|TRBV29-1
TGCAGCGTCAACACCCCAGGGTACACTGAAGCTTTCTTT
CSVNTPGYTEAFF
>few|TRBD1|TRBJ2-3|TRBV20-1
TGCAGTGCCGGACAGGGAATACCGGATACGCAGTATTTT
CSAGQGIPDTQYF
>many|-|TRBJ2-7|TRBV7-2
TGTGCCAGCAGCGCCGGGCGGGACATCGCGAGGGAGCAGTACTTC
CASSAGRDIAREQYF
>-|-|TRBJ1-1|TRBV4-1
TGCGCCAGCAGCACCCTCGCCATGAACACTGAAGCTTTCTTT
CASSTLAMNTEAFF
>-|-|TRBJ2-2|TRBV6-6
TGTGCCAGCAGTTACGGTGGGGCAGGGTGGACCGGGGAGCTGTTTTTT
CASSYGGAGWTGELFF
>medium-sized|-|TRBJ1-5|TRBV7-9
TGTGCCAGCAGCTCAGGGACAAGGGGCAATCAGCCCCAGCATTTT
CASSSGTRGNQPQHF
>-|TRBD1|TRBJ2-2|TRBV5-1
TGCGCCAGCAGCGCTACCGGGACAGGGGTCACCGGGGAGCTGTTTTTT
CASSATGTGVTGELFF
>-|-|TRBJ1-5|TRBV19
TGTGCCAGTAGAACCGACAGGCAGCCCCAGCATTTT
CASRTDRQPQHF
>few|-|TRBJ2-7|TRBV20-1
TGCAGTGCTTCCGGGACATTTTACGAGCAGTACTTC
CSASGTFYEQYF
>few|TRBD1|TRBJ2-1|TRBV19
TGTGCCAGTAGTATTCAGGGGGTCTACAATGAGCAGTTCTTC
CASSIQGVYNEQFF
>-|-|TRBJ2-6|TRBV2
TGTGCCAGCAGATTCGGGGACATATCCTCTGGGGCCAACGTCCTGACTTTC
CASRFGDISSGANVLTF
>few|TRBD2|TRBJ2-3|TRBV12-3/TRBV12-4
TGTGCCAGCAGTAGAACTAGCGGGTACACAGATACGCAGTATTTT
CASSRTSGYTDTQYF
>-|-|TRBJ2-5|TRBV14
TGTGCCAGCAGCCCTCGGGACCAGACCCAGTACTTC
CASSPRDQTQYF
>many|TRBD1|TRBJ1-5|TRBV6-5
TGTGCCAGCAGTCAGGACAGGGGTCGGCAGCCCCAGCATTTT
CASSQDRGRQPQHF
>many|-|TRBJ1-5|TRBV12-3/TRBV12-4
TGTGCCAGCAGCCCGAATGAGGGACATCAGCCCCAGCATTTT
CASSPNEGHQPQHF
>-|TRBD1|TRBJ2-5|TRBV28
TGTGCCAGCACTAGGCGCAGGGGGGAGACCCAGTACTTC
CASTRRRGETQYF
>-|TRBD2|TRBJ2-5|TRBV4-3
TGCGCCAGCTCTTCTAGCGGGAGGGAGACCCAGTACTTC
CASSSSGRETQYF
>many|-|TRBJ2-1|TRBV5-1
TGCGCCAGCAGCTTGGGGCCAGGGGAAAAGTTCAATGAGCAGTTCTTC
CASSLGPGEKFNEQFF
>-|-|TRBJ2-3|TRBV9
TGTGCCAGCAGCGTAACAGGCACAGATACGCAGTATTTT
CASSVTGTDTQYF
>-|-|TRBJ1-4|TRBV29-1
TGCAGCGTTCCAGGACAAGATGAAAAACTGTTTTTT
CSVPGQDEKLFF
>-|TRBD2|TRBJ2-3|TRBV5-1
TGCGCCAGCAGCCAAAGACTAACTAGCGGGAGAGTGAGCACAGATACGCAGTATTTT
CASSQRLTSGRVSTDTQYF
>many|-|TRBJ2-1|TRBV28
TGTGCCAGCAGTTTATTCGGGGCACAGTTCTTC
CASSLFGAQFF
>few|-|TRBJ2-3|TRBV9
TGTGCCAGCAGCGCCGGTCCCGCCACCACAGATACGCAGTATTTT
CASSAGPATTDTQYF
>few|TRBD1|TRBJ1-5|TRBV27
TGTGCCAGCAGTGCCGGGACAGTGGAGCCCCAGCATTTT
CASSAGTVEPQHF
>-|TRBD1|TRBJ1-4|TRBV20-1
TGCAGTGCTAGAGGGGACAGGGGGGAGTATGAAAAACTGTTTTTT
CSARGDRGEYEKLFF
>few|-|TRBJ2-2|TRBV7-2
TGTGCCAGCAGCCCGAACACCGGGGAGCTGTTTTTT
CASSPNTGELFF
>few|-|TRBJ2-2|TRBV12-3/TRBV12-4
TGTGCCAGCAGTTTCGCGGAGCTCACCGGGGAGCTGTTTTTT
CASSFAELTGELFF
>many|TRBD1|TRBJ2-2|TRBV7-9
TGTGCCAGCAGCTTTTCTATAGGGGGCAACACCGGGGAGCTGTTTTTT
CASSFSIGGNTGELFF
>many|TRBD2|TRBJ2-1|TRBV7-2
TGTGCCAGCACGGTAGCGGGGGGTAACAATGAGCAGTTCTTC
CASTVAGGNNEQFF
>many|-|TRBJ2-5|TRBV3-1
TGTGCCAGCAGCCTCCGGGAGACCCAGTACTTC
CASSLRETQYF
>-|TRBD2|TRBJ2-2|TRBV7-2
TGTGCCAGCAGCTTAGTGCCTAGCGGAAACACCGGGGAGCTGTTTTTT
CASSLVPSGNTGELFF
>many|-|TRBJ1-5|TRBV6-5
TGTGCCAGCAGAGCAGGATTAAATCAGCCCCAGCATTTT
CASRAGLNQPQHF
>-|-|TRBJ2-2|TRBV4-1
TGCGCCAGCAGCCCAGGACAGACCGGGGAGCTGTTTTTT
CASSPGQTGELFF
>-|-|TRBJ1-4|TRBV4-3
TGCGCCAGCAGCCAAGATATCTGGGGGCCAGAAAAACTGTTTTTT
CASSQDIWGPEKLFF
>few|TRBD1|TRBJ2-2|TRBV29-1
TGCAGCGTGGACCGGGACAGGGGGAACACCGGGGAGCTGTTTTTT
CSVDRDRGNTGELFF